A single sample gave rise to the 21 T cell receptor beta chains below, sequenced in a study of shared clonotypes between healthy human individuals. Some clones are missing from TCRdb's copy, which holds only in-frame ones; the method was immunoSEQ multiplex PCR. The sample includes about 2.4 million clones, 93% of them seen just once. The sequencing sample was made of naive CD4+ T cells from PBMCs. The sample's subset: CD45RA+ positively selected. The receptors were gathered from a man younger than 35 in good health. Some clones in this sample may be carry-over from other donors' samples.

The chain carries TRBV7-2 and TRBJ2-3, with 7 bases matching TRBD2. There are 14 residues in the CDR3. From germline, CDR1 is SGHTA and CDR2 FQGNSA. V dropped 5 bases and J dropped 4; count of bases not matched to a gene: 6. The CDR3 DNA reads TGTGCCAGCAGCCAAAGACTAGCTCCAGATACGCAGTATTTT. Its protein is CASSQRLAPDTQYF.

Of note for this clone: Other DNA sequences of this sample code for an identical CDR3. The CDR3 bases are TGTGCCAGCTCACCAAGGACATCTGAAGAGACCCAGTACTTC. As protein: CASSPRTSEETQYF. The V gene is TRBV18, the J gene TRBJ2-5; the D gene is possibly TRBD1 (5 bases). CDR1 and CDR2 (germline): KGHSH, LQKENI. This CDR3 region has 14 residues. The ends were cut back, 2 bases at V and 3 bases at J, with 10 bases in the middle.

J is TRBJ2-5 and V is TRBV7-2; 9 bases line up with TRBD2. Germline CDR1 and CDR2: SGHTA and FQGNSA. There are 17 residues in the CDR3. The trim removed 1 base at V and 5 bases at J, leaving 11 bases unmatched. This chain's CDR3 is CASSLGTLAGPRETQYF. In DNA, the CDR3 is TGTGCCAGCAGCTTAGGTACTCTAGCGGGACCTCGGGAGACCCAGTACTTC.

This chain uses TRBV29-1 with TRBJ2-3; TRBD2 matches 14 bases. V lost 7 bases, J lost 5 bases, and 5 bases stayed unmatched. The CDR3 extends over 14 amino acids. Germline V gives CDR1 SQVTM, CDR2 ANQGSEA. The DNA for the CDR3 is TGCAGCGGACTAGCGGGAGGGAGCGGAGATACGCAGTATTTT. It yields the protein CSGLAGGSGDTQYF.

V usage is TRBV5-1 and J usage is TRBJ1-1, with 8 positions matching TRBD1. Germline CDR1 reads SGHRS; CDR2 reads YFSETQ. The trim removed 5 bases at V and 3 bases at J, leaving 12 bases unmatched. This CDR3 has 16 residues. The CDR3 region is CASRLTDRGRYTEAFF. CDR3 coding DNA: TGCGCCAGCAGACTAACCGACAGGGGACGGTACACTGAAGCTTTCTTT.

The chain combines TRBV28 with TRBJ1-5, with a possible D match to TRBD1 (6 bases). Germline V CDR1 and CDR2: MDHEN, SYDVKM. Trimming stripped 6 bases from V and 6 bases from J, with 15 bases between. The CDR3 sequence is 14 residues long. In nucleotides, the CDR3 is TGTGCCAGCAGACCCACAGGGTCTGGTCAGCCCCAGCATTTT. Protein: CASRPTGSGQPQHF.

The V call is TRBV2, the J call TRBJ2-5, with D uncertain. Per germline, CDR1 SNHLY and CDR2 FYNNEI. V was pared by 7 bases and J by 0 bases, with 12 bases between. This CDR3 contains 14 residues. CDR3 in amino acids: CASKEARYQETQYF. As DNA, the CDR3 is TGTGCCAGCAAAGAGGCCCGGTACCAAGAGACCCAGTACTTC.

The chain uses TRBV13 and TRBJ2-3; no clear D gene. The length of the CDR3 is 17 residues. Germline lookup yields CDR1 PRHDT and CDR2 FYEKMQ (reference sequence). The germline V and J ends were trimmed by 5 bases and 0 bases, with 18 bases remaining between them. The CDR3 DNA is TGTGCCAGCAGCCCACGGTGGATCCGAGCTAGCACAGATACGCAGTATTTT. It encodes CASSPRWIRASTDTQYF.

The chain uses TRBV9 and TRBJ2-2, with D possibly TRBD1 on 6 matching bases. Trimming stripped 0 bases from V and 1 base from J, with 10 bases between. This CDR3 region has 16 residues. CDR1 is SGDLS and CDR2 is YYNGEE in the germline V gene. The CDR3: CASSVGQTGNTGELFF. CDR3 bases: TGTGCCAGCAGCGTAGGGCAGACAGGGAACACCGGGGAGCTGTTTTTT.

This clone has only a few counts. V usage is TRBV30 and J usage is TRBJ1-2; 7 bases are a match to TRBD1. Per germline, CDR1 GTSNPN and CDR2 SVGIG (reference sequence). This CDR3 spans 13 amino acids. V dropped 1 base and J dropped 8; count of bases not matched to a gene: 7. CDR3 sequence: CAWSGTGLGGYTF. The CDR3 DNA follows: TGTGCCTGGAGTGGGACAGGTCTCGGGGGCTACACCTTC.

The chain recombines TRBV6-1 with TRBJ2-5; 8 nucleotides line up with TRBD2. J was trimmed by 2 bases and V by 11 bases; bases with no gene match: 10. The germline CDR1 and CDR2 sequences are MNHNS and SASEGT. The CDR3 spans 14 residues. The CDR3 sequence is CAARRGLAQETQYF. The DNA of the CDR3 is TGTGCCGCGCGCCGTGGACTAGCTCAAGAGACCCAGTACTTC.

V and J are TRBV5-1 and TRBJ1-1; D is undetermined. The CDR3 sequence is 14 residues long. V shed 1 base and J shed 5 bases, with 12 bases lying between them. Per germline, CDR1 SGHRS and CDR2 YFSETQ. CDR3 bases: TGCGCCAGCAGCTTGAAATCAATAGATACTGAAGCTTTCTTT. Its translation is CASSLKSIDTEAFF.

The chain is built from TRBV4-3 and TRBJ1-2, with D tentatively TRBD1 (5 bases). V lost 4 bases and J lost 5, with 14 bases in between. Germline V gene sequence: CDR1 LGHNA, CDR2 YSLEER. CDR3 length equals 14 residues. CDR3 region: CASSPLGRGYGYTF. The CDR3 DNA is TGCGCCAGCAGCCCTTTGGGGCGGGGGTATGGCTACACCTTC.

The CDR3 coding sequence is TGTGCCAGCAGCCCTTCGGGACTAGCGGGAGTTGACGAGCAGTACTTC. Amino acids: CASSPSGLAGVDEQYF. The chain combines TRBV5-4 with TRBJ2-7; 14 bases are a match to TRBD2. The CDR3 runs to 16 residues. Germline CDR1 and CDR2: SGHNT and YYREEE (reference sequence). After removal of 4 bases from V and 5 bases from J, the junction contained 8 bases not matched to a gene.

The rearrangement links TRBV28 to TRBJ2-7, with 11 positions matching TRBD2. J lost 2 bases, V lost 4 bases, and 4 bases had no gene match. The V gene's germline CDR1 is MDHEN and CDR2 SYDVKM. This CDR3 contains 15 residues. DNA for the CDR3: TGTGCCAGCAGTTCTAGCGGGAGGTTTACCTACGAGCAGTACTTC. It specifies CASSSSGRFTYEQYF.

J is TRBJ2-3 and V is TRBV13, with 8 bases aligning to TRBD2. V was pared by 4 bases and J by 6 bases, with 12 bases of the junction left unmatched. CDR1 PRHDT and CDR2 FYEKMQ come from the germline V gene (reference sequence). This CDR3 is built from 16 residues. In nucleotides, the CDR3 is TGTGCCAGCAGCTCCACTAGCGGCCCTCGGGTGGATACGCAGTATTTT. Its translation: CASSSTSGPRVDTQYF.

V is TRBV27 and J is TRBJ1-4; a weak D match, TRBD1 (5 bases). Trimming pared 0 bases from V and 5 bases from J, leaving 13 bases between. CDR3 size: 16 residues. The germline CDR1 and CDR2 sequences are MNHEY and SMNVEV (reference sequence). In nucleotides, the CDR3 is TGTGCCAGCAGTTTATCGCTGGGGGGAGCAAATGAAAAACTGTTTTTT. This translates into CASSLSLGGANEKLFF.

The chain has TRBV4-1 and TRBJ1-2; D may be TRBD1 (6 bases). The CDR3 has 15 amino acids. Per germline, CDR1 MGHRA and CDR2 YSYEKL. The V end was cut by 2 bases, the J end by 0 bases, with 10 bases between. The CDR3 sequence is CASSQSGHSNYGYTF. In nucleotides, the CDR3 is TGCGCCAGCAGCCAATCGGGACATTCTAACTATGGCTACACCTTC.

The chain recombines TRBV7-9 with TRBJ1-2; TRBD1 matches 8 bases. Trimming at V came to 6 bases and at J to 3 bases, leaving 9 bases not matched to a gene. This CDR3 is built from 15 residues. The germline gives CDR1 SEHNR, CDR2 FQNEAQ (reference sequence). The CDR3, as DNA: TGTGCCAGCAGAGAGACAGGGGCCCTGGACTATGGCTACACCTTC. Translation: CASRETGALDYGYTF.

CDR3 protein: CSVWDTGEHEQFF. The CDR3 region has the DNA TGCAGCGTATGGGACACAGGGGAGCATGAGCAGTTCTTC. The chain joins TRBV29-1 to TRBJ2-1, with TRBD1 matching 7 bases. CDR3 length: 13 residues. The V gene end was trimmed by 6 bases and the J gene end by 8 bases; junction bases not matched to a gene: 10. CDR1 and CDR2 from the germline V gene are SQVTM and ANQGSEA.

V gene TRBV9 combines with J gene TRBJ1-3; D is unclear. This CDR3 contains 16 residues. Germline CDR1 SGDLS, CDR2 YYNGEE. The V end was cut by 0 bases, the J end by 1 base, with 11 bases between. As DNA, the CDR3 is TGTGCCAGCAGCGTAGGGACGGCGTTTTCTGGAAACACCATATATTTT. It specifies CASSVGTAFSGNTIYF.